Below are 17 T cell receptor beta chains sequenced from a single sample in a study of T cells in Graves' hyperthyroidism and ophthalmopathy (dated by TCRdb to about 2019). The method behind the library was multiplex PCR. The sequencer listed for this sample is Illumina HiSeq 2000. TCR beta CDR3 regions were amplified from RNA transcripts. The first round of RT-PCR for the TCR CDR3 was performed with the HTBI primer set and the Qiagen OneStep RT-PCR kit. The public reads were run again by TCRdb, first through fastp at Q25 and then through MiXCR, and only productive beta chains were kept. Identical CDR3 protein sequences are pooled into one entry, listed with their most common genes and DNA. The sample table holds some 650,000 distinct CDR3 sequences, of which about a sixth were seen once. The leading ten clones occupy under 3.5% of the sample. The sequenced sample was blood. All receptors derive from a woman aged 40 to 50 with Graves' ophthalmopathy.

The table lists this clonotype with many counts. This sequence joins TRBV2 and TRBJ2-1; no clear D. V was shortened by 7 bases and J by 2 bases, with 21 bases between the two germline ends. Germline CDR1 is SNHLY and CDR2 is FYNNEI. The CDR3 consists of 17 residues. The CDR3 reads CASTKGHSRSAYNEQFF. The CDR3 coding sequence is TGTGCCAGCACTAAGGGCCACTCCCGGAGTGCCTACAATGAGCAGTTCTTC.

In its sample, this clonotype was seen a few times. The chain couples TRBV6-2 or TRBV6-3 to TRBJ2-3, with 10 nucleotides matching TRBD2. V lost 4 bases to trimming and J lost 3 bases; unmatched junction nucleotides: 16. Germline V CDR1 and CDR2: MNHEY, SVGEGT. The CDR3 is made up of 19 amino acids. CDR3 amino acids: CASSSRASGSMSGTDTQYF. The DNA for the CDR3 is TGTGCCAGCAGTTCCCGGGCTAGCGGGAGTATGAGTGGGACAGATACGCAGTATTTT.

The V call is TRBV2, the J call TRBJ1-1; possible D gene TRBD1, 5 bases. CDR1 and CDR2 (germline): SNHLY, FYNNEI. This CDR3 spans 14 amino acids. V lost 2 bases and J 11 bases, leaving 18 bases between the germline ends. CDR3 protein: CASSENVGPLVAFF. For the CDR3, the DNA is TGTGCCAGCAGTGAAAATGTGGGACCCTTAGTTGCTTTCTTT.

The rearrangement links TRBV7-8 to TRBJ2-1; D gene ambiguous. V lost 1 base, J lost 9 bases, and 10 bases lay in between. CDR1 is SGHVS, CDR2 FQNEAQ, per germline. This CDR3 contains 13 residues. The CDR3 bases are TGTGCCAGCAGCTTAGGGCCCCTGGTTGAGCAGTTCTTC. Protein: CASSLGPLVEQFF.

A few counts support this clonotype. The rearrangement uses TRBV12-3 or TRBV12-4 and TRBJ1-1; 9 positions match TRBD1. J lost 7 bases, V lost 6 bases, and 15 bases had no gene match. The CDR3 runs to 16 residues. This CDR3 reads CASSPSLLGQGLEAFF. CDR3 nucleotides: TGTGCCAGCAGCCCTTCACTCCTTGGACAGGGGCTTGAAGCTTTCTTT.

This clonotype was seen at least ten times. This chain joins TRBV6-1 and TRBJ1-2; 7 nucleotides line up with TRBD1. J was trimmed by 4 bases and V by 9 bases; bases with no gene match: 8. Germline CDR1 reads MNHNS; CDR2 reads SASEGT. The CDR3 spans 13 residues. This chain's CDR3 is CASRTGLGYGYTF. The CDR3 DNA sequence: TGTGCCAGTCGGACAGGCCTAGGCTATGGCTACACCTTC.

This clonotype was observed many times. This chain joins TRBV11-2 and TRBJ2-4, with 8 bases matching TRBD1. Germline loops: CDR1 SGHAT, CDR2 FQNNGV. Trimming at V came to 5 bases and at J to 7 bases, leaving 10 bases not matched to a gene. The CDR3 length is 15 residues. The CDR3 DNA reads TGTGCCAGCAGCCCCTGGACAGGGATCGAGAACATTCAGTACTTC. It codes for CASSPWTGIENIQYF.

The chain carries TRBV4-1 and TRBJ1-6, with D maybe TRBD1 (5 bases). V was cut by 0 bases and J by 10 bases, with 13 bases left in between. The CDR3 runs 15 residues. In germline, CDR1 is MGHRA, CDR2 YSYEKL. CDR3 in DNA: TGCGCCAGCAGCCAAGATCACGAGGGGTTCTCACCCCTCCACTTT. Translated, it gives CASSQDHEGFSPLHF.

The genes are TRBV30 and TRBJ2-1; D might be TRBD1 (7 bases). CDR1 and CDR2 (germline): GTSNPN, SVGIG (reference sequence). The CDR3 extends over 15 amino acids. V shed 1 base and J shed 2 bases, with 12 bases lying between them. In DNA form, the CDR3 reads TGTGCCTGGAGTGGGCAGGGGGGCCCCTACAATGAGCAGTTCTTC. Translation: CAWSGQGGPYNEQFF.

The J gene is TRBJ1-3, the V gene TRBV20-1; D is ambiguous. Germline V lookup: CDR1 DFQATT, CDR2 SNEGSKA (reference sequence). With 4 bases removed from V and 2 bases from J, the gap between germline ends came to 18 bases. The CDR3 has 16 amino acids. CDR3 residues: CSATKEGTTPGNTIYF. The CDR3 bases are TGCAGTGCTACGAAAGAGGGCACGACCCCTGGAAACACCATATATTTT.

As concerns this clonotype: A much larger clone lies one base from this, so it may be a read error. The chain employs TRBV11-2 and TRBJ1-4, with D uncertain. The length of the CDR3 is 15 residues. Trimming shortened V by 5 bases and J by 7 bases, and 17 bases separated the two germline ends. CDR1 and CDR2 from the germline V gene are SGHAT and FQNNGV. CDR3 protein: CASSMGRLTVEKLFF. The CDR3 DNA sequence: TGTGCCAGCAGCATGGGCAGGTTAACGGTTGAAAAACTGTTTTTT. The entire variable domain, with the rest obtained from reference TRBV11-2 and TRBJ1-4, is as follows: EAGVAQSPRYKIIEKRQSVAFWCNPISGHATLYWYQQILGQGPKLLIQFQNNGVVDDSQLPKDRFSAERLKGVDSTLKIQPAKLEDSAVYLCASSMGRLTVEKLFFGSGTQLSVL.

The chain is built from TRBV28 and TRBJ1-5; D not certain. CDR3 size: 14 residues. Germline CDR1 and CDR2: MDHEN and SYDVKM. Between the trimmed V and J ends, which lost 7 bases and 1 base, there was a span of 11 bases. The CDR3 coding sequence is TGTGCCAGCACCCCCAGGCCGAGCAATCAGCCCCAGCATTTT. It is translated as CASTPRPSNQPQHF.

The rearrangement links TRBV7-9 to TRBJ1-1; perhaps TRBD1 as D (5 bases). Trimming took 0 bases from V and 0 from J, leaving 14 bases between them. This CDR3 comprises 17 residues. Germline CDR1 and CDR2: SEHNR and FQNEAQ (reference sequence). The CDR3 is CASSLAGRGALNTEAFF. In DNA, the CDR3 is TGTGCCAGCAGCTTAGCAGGGAGAGGGGCTTTGAACACTGAAGCTTTCTTT.

Details on this clonotype: Its ends do not fully match the called genes, so a read error is possible. The V and J genes are TRBV7-9 and TRBJ2-7; 8 bases agree with TRBD1. Germline CDR1 reads SEHNR; CDR2 reads FQNEAQ (reference sequence). The CDR3 loop spans 15 amino acids. CDR3 coding DNA: TGTGCCAGCAGCCTAGCGCAGGGACAGGTTCACGAGCAGTACTTC. It is translated as CASSLAQGQVHEQYF.

The rearrangement joins TRBV7-9 to TRBJ2-1, with D tentatively TRBD2 (5 bases). The V gene's germline CDR1 is SEHNR and CDR2 FQNEAQ (reference sequence). The germline V and J ends were trimmed by 1 base and 8 bases, with 12 bases remaining between them. The CDR3 covers 14 residues. The CDR3 nucleotides read TGTGCCAGCAGCTTAGGTTGGGAGAGGCATGAGCAGTTCTTC. Its protein product is CASSLGWERHEQFF.

This clonotype was seen many times. V usage is TRBV20-1 and J usage is TRBJ2-3; either TRBD1 or TRBD2 may supply D (6 bases each). Trimming stripped 1 base from V and 4 bases from J, with 15 bases between. Germline loops: CDR1 DFQATT, CDR2 SNEGSKA (reference sequence). There are 15 residues in the CDR3. The CDR3 is CSARAGAATPDTQYF. The CDR3 region has the DNA TGCAGTGCTAGAGCGGGGGCGGCAACCCCAGATACGCAGTATTTT.

In this sample, this clonotype turned up many times. The chain recombines TRBV3-1 with TRBJ1-6; TRBD1 agrees at 7 bases. The germline V gene has CDR1 LGHDT and CDR2 YNNKEL (reference sequence). The CDR3 is made up of 16 amino acids. The trim removed 1 base at V and 4 bases at J, leaving 4 bases unmatched. The CDR3 region has the DNA TGTGCCAGCAGCCAAGGGACAGGAGGTTATAATTCACCCCTCCACTTT. Translation gives CASSQGTGGYNSPLHF.